The rows below give T cell receptor beta chains drawn from one sample of a study of blood T cell repertoires in COVID-19. Profiled with immunoSEQ multiplex PCR; TCRdb holds only in-frame clones, not every one. The sample consists of under 300,000 clones, around 90% of them appearing once. The sequenced sample was PBMCs or T cells enriched from blood (not recorded which). The receptors here all came from a woman in her thirties or forties with acute COVID-19. The CDR3 runs from the conserved cysteine through the conserved F or W. Fields, in order: V gene, J gene, CDR3 protein.

>TRBV28|TRBJ1-4
CASSLTEEGITNEKLFF
>TRBV5-1|TRBJ2-1
CASSLDLAGGINEQFF
>TRBV15|TRBJ2-2
CATSRDTGQGGTGELFF
>TRBV9|TRBJ1-2
CASKGPLGGAMANYGYTF
>TRBV7-2|TRBJ2-3
CASTPERGGTDTQYF
>TRBV7-9|TRBJ2-3
CASSRSGGTDTQYF
>TRBV5-1|TRBJ2-5
CASSSGLAEETQYF
>TRBV5-6|TRBJ1-2
CASNTRGTANYGYTF
>TRBV10-1|TRBJ1-5
CASSETTGDSNQPQHF
>TRBV10-2|TRBJ2-1
CASTSDSSYNEQFF
>TRBV18|TRBJ1-5
CASSSSENQPQHF
>TRBV4-3|TRBJ2-1
CASSQAQFQAGGPTVQFF
>TRBV5-4|TRBJ2-3
CASSGDRAVTDTQYF
>TRBV4-3|TRBJ2-7
CASSQGGGSYEQYF
>TRBV10-3|TRBJ2-7
CAISEGGSSYEQYF
>TRBV5-5|TRBJ2-4
CASSSGTGIGVQYF
>TRBV6-5|TRBJ1-1
CASSKDRGPAFF
>TRBV6-2/TRBV6-3|TRBJ2-7
CASSSPGSGRNEQYF
>TRBV27|TRBJ1-4
CASSLLGGVLFF
>TRBV27|TRBJ1-5
CASSPGNLGNQPQHF
>TRBV21-1|TRBJ2-5
CASSKVNLAGDLQETQYF
>TRBV7-8|TRBJ2-3
CASSLGLAIDTQYF
>TRBV11-3|TRBJ2-1
CASSLGRQGSNEQFF
>TRBV19|TRBJ2-7
CASSISGGPVYEQYF
>TRBV5-1|TRBJ1-1
CASSSTPGGYVAFF
>TRBV6-5|TRBJ1-1
CATIQQTNTEAFF
>TRBV7-2|TRBJ1-4
CASSSQTGKGEKLFF
>TRBV7-8|TRBJ2-5
CASSPYLLAGEEETQYF
>TRBV27|TRBJ1-1
CASSSGLRYTEAFF
>TRBV11-2|TRBJ2-7
CASSSSGRAFEQYF
>TRBV4-1|TRBJ2-7
CASSLAVAGGYEQYF
>TRBV3-1/TRBV3-2|TRBJ1-6
CASSQGRDRASPLHF
>TRBV5-8|TRBJ2-7
CASSRTLSGRASYEQYF
>TRBV6-2/TRBV6-3|TRBJ2-3
CASSSGLRTDTQYF
>TRBV5-1|TRBJ2-3
CASSSGAGGDTQYF
>TRBV3-1/TRBV3-2|TRBJ2-3
CASSRTSGTDTQYF
>TRBV28|TRBJ1-2
CASSDPTGGEYGYTF
>TRBV9|TRBJ2-1
CASSPETGTGNNEQFF
>TRBV11-2|TRBJ2-7
CASSPWEGGEKYF
>TRBV5-8|TRBJ2-1
CASSLASEGGPYNEQFF
>TRBV11-1|TRBJ1-1
CASSLLDTEAFF
>TRBV28|TRBJ2-5
CASSSAGVRETQYF
>TRBV7-2|TRBJ1-5
CASSLETGGGQPQHF
>TRBV27|TRBJ2-2
CASSSGRPGGRGGTGELFF
>TRBV7-2|TRBJ2-5
CASSPGGAGQETQYF
>TRBV12-3/TRBV12-4|TRBJ1-5
CASSFSGNQPQHF
>TRBV19|TRBJ1-1
CASTGQGVNTEAFF
>TRBV7-9|TRBJ1-2
CASSPRTGVNYGYTF
>TRBV19|TRBJ1-3
CASSTLPGEGGTIYF
>TRBV7-2|TRBJ2-7
CASSLDRGGIYEQYF
>TRBV3-1/TRBV3-2|TRBJ1-5
CASSQDLSSNQPQHF
>TRBV5-5|TRBJ2-5
CASSLDRPSGGDHGTQYF